This T cell receptor (beta chain) is from a study of CD8+CD57+ T cells in acquired aplastic anemia. This clonotype was seen repeatedly, ten times or more. Its antigen remains unidentified. Study results and limitations: Patient and control CD8+ Simpson's diversity was not significantly different.

Genomic DNA acted as the template from which TCR beta VDJ combination and CDR3 sequence profiling were carried out. One entry per CDR3 protein results from TCRdb running MiXCR on the reads. This sample has under 350,000 distinct CDR3 sequences; around 60% occur once, and the top ten carry 8%. The source material was sorted CD4+, CD8+, or CD8+CD57+ T cells (not recorded which) from PBMCs. The TCR originated in a human donor with severe aplastic anemia or a healthy control (not recorded which).

The CDR3 sequence: CATSGGLHHGDNEQFF. CDR3 sequence (DNA): TGTGCCACCAGTGGAGGCCTACACCATGGAGACAATGAGCAGTTCTTC. The V call is TRBV24-1, the J call TRBJ2-1; no reliable D call. Trimming removed 5 bases from V and 5 bases from J, with 18 bases in between. Germline assignment: CDR1 KGHDR and CDR2 SFDVKD. The CDR3 runs 16 residues.